The rows below give T cell receptor beta chains drawn from one sample of a study of T cells in Graves' hyperthyroidism and ophthalmopathy. TCRdb reanalysed the multiplex PCR reads using MiXCR and keeps one entry per CDR3 protein. There are more than 300,000 distinct CDR3 sequences in the sample; roughly 20% occur only once, and 35% to 45% lies in the top ten. Sequencing input: blood. These receptors came from a man aged 18 to 30 with Graves' ophthalmopathy. CDR3s include the opening cysteine and the closing phenylalanine or tryptophan. D genes are given only for firm matches. Only some rows state a clone size, as once, few, many or a class for expanded clones.

abundance,v_gene,j_gene,d_gene,CDR3aa,CDR3nt
-,TRBV5-1,TRBJ2-5,TRBD1,CVSSSTGDQETQYF,TGCGTCAGCAGCAGTACAGGGGACCAAGAGACCCAGTACTTC
-,TRBV5-8,TRBJ1-2,TRBD1,CASSSGQTYGYTF,TGTGCCAGCAGCTCGGGACAGACCTATGGCTACACCTTC
few,TRBV7-2,TRBJ2-3,TRBD2,CASSPRLAGAADTQYF,TGTGCCAGCAGCCCTCGACTAGCGGGGGCTGCAGATACGCAGTATTTT
many,TRBV20-1,TRBJ1-2,-,CSAGLGGVDYGYTF,TGCAGTGCCGGCCTTGGGGGGGTTGACTATGGCTACACCTTC
-,TRBV9,TRBJ1-5,-,CASSVWGGDQPQHF,TGTGCCAGCAGCGTATGGGGAGGAGATCAGCCCCAGCATTTT
many,TRBV6-1,TRBJ2-7,-,CASSYFQGSSYEQYF,TGTGCCAGCAGTTACTTCCAGGGGAGCTCCTACGAGCAGTACTTC
many,TRBV3-1,TRBJ1-1,TRBD1,CASTLGGPGGTKRTEAFF,TGTGCCAGCACCCTAGGGGGTCCAGGGGGAACAAAGAGGACTGAAGCTTTCTTT
-,TRBV6-2/TRBV6-3,TRBJ1-2,-,CASTGDPANYGYTF,TGTGCCAGCACCGGAGATCCAGCTAACTATGGCTACACCTTC
-,TRBV20-1,TRBJ2-5,-,CSARDHLQETQYF,TGCAGTGCTAGAGATCACCTACAAGAGACCCAGTACTTC
few,TRBV7-9,TRBJ2-7,TRBD1,CAGAGTGTYEQYF,TGTGCCGGCGCGGGGACAGGGACGTACGAGCAGTACTTC
many,TRBV13,TRBJ2-7,TRBD1,CASSRQGTYEQYF,TGTGCCAGCAGCAGACAGGGGACCTACGAGCAGTACTTC
many,TRBV12-3/TRBV12-4,TRBJ1-2,TRBD1,CASKKRQGATGGYTF,TGTGCCAGCAAAAAAAGGCAGGGGGCAACTGGAGGCTACACCTTC
many,TRBV7-3,TRBJ2-5,TRBD2,CASSLTAGGGETQYF,TGTGCCAGCAGCTTAACGGCGGGGGGTGGAGAGACCCAGTACTTC
-,TRBV6-2/TRBV6-3,TRBJ1-3,-,CANDPGPTSGNTIYF,TGTGCCAACGATCCGGGGCCCACCTCTGGAAACACCATATATTTT